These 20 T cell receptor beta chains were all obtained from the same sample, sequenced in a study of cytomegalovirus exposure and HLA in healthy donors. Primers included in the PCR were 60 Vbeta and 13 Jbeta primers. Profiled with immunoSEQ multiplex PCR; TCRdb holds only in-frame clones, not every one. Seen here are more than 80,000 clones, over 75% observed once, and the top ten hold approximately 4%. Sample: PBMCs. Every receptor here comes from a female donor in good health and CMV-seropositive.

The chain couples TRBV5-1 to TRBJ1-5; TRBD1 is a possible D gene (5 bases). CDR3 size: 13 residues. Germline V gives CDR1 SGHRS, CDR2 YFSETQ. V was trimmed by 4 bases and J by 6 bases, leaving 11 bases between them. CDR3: CASSQGFGQPQHF. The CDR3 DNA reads TGCGCCAGCAGCCAGGGATTCGGTCAGCCCCAGCATTTT.

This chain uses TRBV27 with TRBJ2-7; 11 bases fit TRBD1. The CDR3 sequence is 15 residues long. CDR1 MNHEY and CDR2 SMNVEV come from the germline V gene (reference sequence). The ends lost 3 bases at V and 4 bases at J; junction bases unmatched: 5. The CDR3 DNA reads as TGTGCCAGCAGTTTCGGACAGGGGGCTGTATACGAGCAGTACTTC. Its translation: CASSFGQGAVYEQYF.

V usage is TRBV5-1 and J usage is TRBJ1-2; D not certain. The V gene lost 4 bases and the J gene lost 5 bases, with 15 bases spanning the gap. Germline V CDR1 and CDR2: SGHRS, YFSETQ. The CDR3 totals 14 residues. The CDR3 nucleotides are TGCGCCAGCAGCCGGGGAGGACGGCTTTATGGCTACACCTTC. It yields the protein CASSRGGRLYGYTF. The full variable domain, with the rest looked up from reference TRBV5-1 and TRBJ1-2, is KAGVTQTPRYLIKTRGQQVTLSCSPISGHRSVSWYQQTPGQGLQFLFEYFSETQRNKGNFPGRFSGRQFSNSRSEMNVSTLELGDSALYLCASSRGGRLYGYTFGSGTRLTVV.

The chain's CDR3 is CASSITAILHYNEQFF. CDR3 nucleotide sequence: TGTGCCAGTAGTATTACTGCAATTCTCCACTACAATGAGCAGTTCTTC. V and J are TRBV19 and TRBJ2-1; no reliable D call. With 3 bases removed from V and 3 bases from J, the gap between germline ends came to 15 bases. The CDR3 is 16 amino acids. Germline assignment: CDR1 LNHDA and CDR2 SQIVND (reference sequence).

The chain's CDR3 is CATRLAGAYNEQFF. CDR3 DNA: TGCGCCACCCGGCTAGCGGGGGCGTACAATGAGCAGTTCTTC. V gene TRBV10-2 combines with J gene TRBJ2-1; 10 positions match TRBD2. CDR1 is WSHSY and CDR2 is SAAADI in the germline V gene. This CDR3 is built from 14 residues. V shed 10 bases, J shed 4 bases, and the junction held 7 bases outside the gene matches.

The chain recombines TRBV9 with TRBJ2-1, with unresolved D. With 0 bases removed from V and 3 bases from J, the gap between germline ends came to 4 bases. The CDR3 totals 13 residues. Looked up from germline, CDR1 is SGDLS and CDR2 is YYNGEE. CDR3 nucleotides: TGTGCCAGCAGCGTAGACGGCTACAATGAGCAGTTCTTC. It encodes CASSVDGYNEQFF.

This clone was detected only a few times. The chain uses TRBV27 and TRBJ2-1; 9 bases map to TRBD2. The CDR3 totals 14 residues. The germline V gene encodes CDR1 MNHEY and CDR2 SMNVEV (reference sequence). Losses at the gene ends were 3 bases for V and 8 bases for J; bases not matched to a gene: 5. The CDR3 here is CASSFAGGSDEQFF. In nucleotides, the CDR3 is TGTGCCAGCAGTTTTGCGGGAGGGAGCGATGAGCAGTTCTTC.

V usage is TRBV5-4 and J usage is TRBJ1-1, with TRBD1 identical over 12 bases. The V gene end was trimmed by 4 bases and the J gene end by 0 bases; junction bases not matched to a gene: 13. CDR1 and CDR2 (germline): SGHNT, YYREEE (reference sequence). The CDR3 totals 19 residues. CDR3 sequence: CASSENIRDRGLMNTEAFF. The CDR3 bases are TGTGCCAGCAGCGAGAACATCCGGGACAGGGGGCTCATGAACACTGAAGCTTTCTTT.

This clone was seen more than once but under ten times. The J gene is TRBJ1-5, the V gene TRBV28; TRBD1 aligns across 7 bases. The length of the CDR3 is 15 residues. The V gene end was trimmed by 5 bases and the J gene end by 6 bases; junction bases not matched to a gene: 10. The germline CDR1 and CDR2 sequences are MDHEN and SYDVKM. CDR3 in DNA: TGTGCCAGCAGTGCCCGGGACAGCAAGGGTCAGCCCCAGCATTTT. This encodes CASSARDSKGQPQHF.

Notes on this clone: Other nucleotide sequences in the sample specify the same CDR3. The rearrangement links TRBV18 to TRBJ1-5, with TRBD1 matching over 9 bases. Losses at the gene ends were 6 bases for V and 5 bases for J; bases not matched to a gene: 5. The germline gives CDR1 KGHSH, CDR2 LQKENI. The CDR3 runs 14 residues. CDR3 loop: CASSPGQGDQPQHF. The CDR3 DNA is TGTGCCAGCTCCCCGGGACAGGGTGATCAGCCCCAGCATTTT.

The CDR3 DNA reads TGTGCCAGCAGCTTAGTTACAGGGGGCTTGACTGAAGCTTTCTTT. Translation: CASSLVTGGLTEAFF. The chain employs TRBV7-8 and TRBJ1-1; 9 nucleotides match TRBD1. The germline V gene encodes CDR1 SGHVS and CDR2 FQNEAQ. The CDR3 contains 15 residues. V trimming: 1 base; J trimming: 5 bases; junction bases outside the gene matches: 5.

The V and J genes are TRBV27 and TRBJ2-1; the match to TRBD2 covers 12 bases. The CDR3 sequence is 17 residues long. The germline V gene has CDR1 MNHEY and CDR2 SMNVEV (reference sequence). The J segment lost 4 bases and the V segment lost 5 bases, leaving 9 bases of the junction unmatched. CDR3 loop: CASSPTRLAGDYNEQFF. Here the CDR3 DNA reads TGTGCCAGCAGTCCGACTCGACTAGCGGGAGATTACAATGAGCAGTTCTTC.

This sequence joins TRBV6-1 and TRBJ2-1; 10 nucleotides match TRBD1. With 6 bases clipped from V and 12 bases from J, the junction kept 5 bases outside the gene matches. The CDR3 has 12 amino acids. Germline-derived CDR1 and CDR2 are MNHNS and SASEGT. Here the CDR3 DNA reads TGTGCCAGCAGCGCGGACAGGGGGGGGCAGTTCTTC. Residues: CASSADRGGQFF.

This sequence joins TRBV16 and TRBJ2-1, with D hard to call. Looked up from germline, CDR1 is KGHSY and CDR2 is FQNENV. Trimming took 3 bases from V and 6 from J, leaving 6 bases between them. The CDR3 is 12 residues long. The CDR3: CASSQRRNEQFF. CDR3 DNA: TGTGCCAGCAGCCAGCGTCGCAATGAGCAGTTCTTC.

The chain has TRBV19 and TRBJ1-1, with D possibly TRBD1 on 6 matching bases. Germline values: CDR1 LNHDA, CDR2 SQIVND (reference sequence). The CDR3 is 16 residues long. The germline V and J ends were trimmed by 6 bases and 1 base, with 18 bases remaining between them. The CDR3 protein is CASSLRQRQANTEAFF. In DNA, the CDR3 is TGTGCCAGTAGCCTTAGGCAGAGACAGGCGAACACTGAAGCTTTCTTT.

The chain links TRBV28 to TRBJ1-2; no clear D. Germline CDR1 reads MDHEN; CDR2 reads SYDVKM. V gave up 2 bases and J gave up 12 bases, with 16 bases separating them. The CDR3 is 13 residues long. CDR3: CASSLGPRFWHTF. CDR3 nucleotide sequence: TGTGCCAGCAGTTTAGGTCCCAGGTTCTGGCACACCTTC.

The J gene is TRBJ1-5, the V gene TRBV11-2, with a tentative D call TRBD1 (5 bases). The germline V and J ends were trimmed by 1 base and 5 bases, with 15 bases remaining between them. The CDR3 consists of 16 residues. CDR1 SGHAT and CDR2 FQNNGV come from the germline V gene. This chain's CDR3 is CASSLGGGGVYQPQHF. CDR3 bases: TGTGCCAGCAGCTTAGGTGGGGGGGGTGTTTATCAGCCCCAGCATTTT.

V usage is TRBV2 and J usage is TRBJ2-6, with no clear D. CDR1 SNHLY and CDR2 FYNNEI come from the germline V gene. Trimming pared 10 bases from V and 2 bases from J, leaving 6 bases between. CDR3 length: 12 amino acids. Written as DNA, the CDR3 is TGTGCCACTCGAGCTGGGGCCAACGTCCTGACTTTC. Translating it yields CATRAGANVLTF.

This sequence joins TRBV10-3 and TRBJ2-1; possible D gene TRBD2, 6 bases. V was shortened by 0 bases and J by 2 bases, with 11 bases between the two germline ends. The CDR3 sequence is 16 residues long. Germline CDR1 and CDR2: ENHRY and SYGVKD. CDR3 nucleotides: TGTGCCATCAGTGAGTCGATTGCGGGAACCTACAATGAGCAGTTCTTC. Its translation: CAISESIAGTYNEQFF.

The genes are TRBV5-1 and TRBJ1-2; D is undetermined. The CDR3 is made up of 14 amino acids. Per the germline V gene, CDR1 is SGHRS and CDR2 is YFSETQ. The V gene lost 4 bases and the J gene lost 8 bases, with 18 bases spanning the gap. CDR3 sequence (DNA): TGCGCCAGCAGCCCCGGACCGGAGGGAAGGGGCTACACCTTC. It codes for CASSPGPEGRGYTF.